This TCR beta chain originates from a study of shared clonotypes between healthy human individuals. Data came from immunoSEQ multiplex PCR; TCRdb stores just in-frame clones and leaves some out. Of 1 million to 1.3 million clones listed, around 78% were seen once; the top ten hold 0.6% to 0.7%. The CDR3 spans 13 residues. The V gene lost 2 bases and the J gene lost 11 bases, with 15 bases spanning the gap. Germline CDR1 is ENHRY and CDR2 is SYGVKD. The donor cohort consisted entirely of Caucasian adults residing in Nashville, Tennessee. The sequenced material came from memory CD4+ T cells from PBMCs. Subset specified: CD45RA-negative fraction. This clonotype was obtained from a man between 18 and 35 years old in good health. Some clones in this sample may be carry-over from other donors' samples. The V gene is TRBV10-3, the J gene TRBJ1-1; no clear D gene. CDR3 sequence (DNA): TGTGCCATCAGTGAGCCTGATTCGCCGGAGGCTTTCTTT. As protein: CAISEPDSPEAFF.